The entry that follows covers one T cell receptor (beta chain) sequence. This sample stems from a study of graft-versus-host responses after intestinal transplantation. Turning to the study itself: Every one of the recipients received anti-thymocyte globulin induction and afterwards took tacrolimus and steroids for approximately three years.

Only in-frame clones appear in the TCRdb table, and some are missing; sequencing was by immunoSEQ multiplex PCR. The sample has roughly 40,000 clones, 75% to 95% seen once. The TCR was taken from a human patient who received an intestinal transplant, so some T cells may come from the graft donor. The material sequenced was PBMCs, taken 314 days after intestinal transplant.

CDR3 in amino acids: CASSFTGISPLHF. The DNA of the CDR3 is TGTGCCAGCAGCTTTACGGGGATCTCACCCCTCCACTTT. V usage is TRBV27 and J usage is TRBJ1-6; unclear D gene. V lost 6 bases and J lost 10, with 13 bases in between. The CDR3 extends over 13 amino acids. CDR1 is MNHEY and CDR2 is SMNVEV in the germline V gene (reference sequence).